The 11 T cell receptor beta chains below come from one sample, sequenced in a study of blood T cell repertoires in COVID-19. The assay was immunoSEQ multiplex PCR, and TCRdb's table has in-frame clones only and misses some. This sample carries roughly 280,000 clones, around 91% of them seen once, and the ten largest clones take about 2.2%. Sample: PBMCs or T cells enriched from blood (not recorded which). All receptors come from a woman between 18 and 30 years old who had recovered from COVID-19.

The chain uses TRBV27 and TRBJ2-7; 8 bases line up with TRBD2. The ends lost 4 bases at V and 4 bases at J; junction bases unmatched: 9. CDR3 length: 15 residues. The V gene's germline CDR1 is MNHEY and CDR2 SMNVEV (reference sequence). The CDR3 region has the DNA TGTGCCAGCAGTTATACAAGCGGGGGCCTATACGAGCAGTACTTC. This codes for CASSYTSGGLYEQYF.

The sample holds a few counts of this clone. The chain carries TRBV2 and TRBJ1-1; D perhaps matches TRBD1 (6 bases). V dropped 5 bases and J dropped 5 bases, with 12 bases sitting between them. This CDR3 is 13 amino acids long. From germline, CDR1 is SNHLY and CDR2 FYNNEI. As DNA, the CDR3 is TGTGCCAGCAGTCTGACAGGCAGAACTGAAGCTTTCTTT. Its translation is CASSLTGRTEAFF.

The chain uses TRBV9 and TRBJ2-1, with D perhaps TRBD1 (6 bases). The CDR3 sequence is 14 residues long. Per germline, CDR1 SGDLS and CDR2 YYNGEE. V was clipped by 0 bases and J by 11 bases, with 15 bases between them. CDR3 in amino acids: CASSVETGSRKQFF. The CDR3 nucleotides are TGTGCCAGCAGCGTAGAGACAGGCTCACGGAAGCAGTTCTTC.

This CDR3 is CASSQDRVLYSNQPQHF. The CDR3 DNA is TGCGCCAGCAGCCAAGATCGGGTGTTGTATAGCAATCAGCCCCAGCATTTT. This chain links TRBV4-1 with TRBJ1-5, with D uncertain. The CDR3 consists of 17 residues. Germline lookup yields CDR1 MGHRA and CDR2 YSYEKL. V lost 0 bases and J 0 bases, leaving 12 bases between the germline ends.

The chain joins TRBV30 to TRBJ1-3; D is unresolved. The CDR3 totals 14 residues. CDR1 is GTSNPN and CDR2 is SVGIG in the germline V gene (reference sequence). V shed 0 bases and J shed 7 bases, with 13 bases lying between them. CDR3 nucleotides: TGTGCCTGGAGTGTAAACCGCGGTGCGAACACCATATATTTT. As protein: CAWSVNRGANTIYF.

The J gene is TRBJ2-3, the V gene TRBV5-4; a weak D match, TRBD2 (7 bases). Germline values: CDR1 SGHNT, CDR2 YYREEE (reference sequence). V was cut by 6 bases and J by 0 bases, with 17 bases left in between. The length of the CDR3 is 16 residues. CDR3 sequence reads: CASKTWGGLSTDTQYF. In DNA, the CDR3 is TGTGCCAGCAAAACTTGGGGGGGGCTTAGCACAGATACGCAGTATTTT.

V is TRBV5-8 and J is TRBJ1-5; 9 bases are shared with TRBD1. Trimming cost V 3 bases and J 2 bases; bases outside gene matches: 3. Germline V gene data show CDR1 as SGHTS and CDR2 as YDEGEE. CDR3 length: 15 residues. Here the CDR3 DNA reads TGTGCCAGCAGCTCGGACAGGGGAGGCAATCAGCCCCAGCATTTT. Protein sequence: CASSSDRGGNQPQHF.

This chain connects TRBV2 to TRBJ2-1; D ambiguous. The ends were cut back, 2 bases at V and 10 bases at J, with 6 bases in the middle. The CDR3 is 11 amino acids. CDR1 SNHLY and CDR2 FYNNEI come from the germline V gene. The CDR3 coding sequence is TGTGCCAGCAGTGAACTGGAGGAGCAGTTCTTC. It specifies CASSELEEQFF.

V usage is TRBV28 and J usage is TRBJ1-1, with D possibly being TRBD1 (6 bases). CDR1 is MDHEN, CDR2 SYDVKM, per germline. This CDR3 comprises 14 residues. Between the trimmed V and J ends, which lost 3 bases and 1 base, there was a span of 9 bases. CDR3 in DNA: TGTGCCAGCAGTTTTCAGGGGCAGAACACTGAAGCTTTCTTT. It yields the protein CASSFQGQNTEAFF.

This clone was recorded only once. J is TRBJ2-7 and V is TRBV20-1; possibly TRBD2 for D (5 bases). Deletions cut 3 bases from V and 5 bases from J, with 5 bases between. CDR1 and CDR2 from the germline V gene are DFQATT and SNEGSKA (reference sequence). This CDR3 is built from 10 residues. Here the CDR3 DNA reads TGCAGTGCTAGGGAGGACGAGCAGTACTTC. This encodes CSAREDEQYF.

V gene TRBV4-1 combines with J gene TRBJ1-1; 7 nucleotides match TRBD1. Germline V gene sequence: CDR1 MGHRA, CDR2 YSYEKL. J was trimmed by 2 bases and V by 4 bases; bases with no gene match: 10. The length of the CDR3 is 16 residues. CDR3 nucleotide sequence: TGCGCCAGCAGCCTACGACCCGGGACAGCCAACACTGAAGCTTTCTTT. It encodes CASSLRPGTANTEAFF.